This TCR beta chain comes out of a study of T-cell memory formation after mild COVID-19 (dated by TCRdb to about 2021). A note on the overall study: Most TCR sequence clusters were specific to one of the two donors. In a couple of donors, T-cell clones that expanded and contracted after mild COVID-19 were tracked by sequencing TCRalpha and TCRbeta repertoires over time. The cohort was made up of two young adult volunteers, one female and one male, who were previously healthy.

This clonotype occurred a few times. The antigen this receptor binds is unknown. No qualities accompany the bases; no much larger clone lies one base away. Ficoll-Paque density gradient centrifugation was used to isolate PBMCs. The sequencer listed for this sample is Illumina NovaSeq 6000. Using 5'RACE with constant-segment primers, TCRalpha and TCRbeta cDNA libraries were constructed, with sample barcodes and unique molecular identifiers added in the process. RNA was extracted from every sample with Trizol reagent. Library amplification was performed in two PCR steps, and a second sample barcode and Illumina TruSeq adapters were introduced in the second step. Sequencing of libraries was performed on an Illumina NovaSeq with 2 x 150 bp paired-end reads. Per the source publication's procedure: Demultiplexing of reads and collapsing into UMI-guided consensus sequences were performed with migec v1.2.7. Using mixcr v2.1.11, UMI consensuses were aligned to TRA and TRB V and J templates and then assembled into clonotypes. A clonotype was counted as expanded or contracted only when both edgeR and NoisET called the clonotype significant, with the noise models trained on biological replicates. For edgeR calls, the cutoffs were a false discovery rate-adjusted p below 0.01 and a log2 fold-change threshold of 1. As an exploratory analysis of dynamics, max-normalized trajectories of the 1000 most abundant clonotypes were examined by PCA with hierarchical clustering. Separately sequenced CD4+ and CD8+ repertoires were used to assign the CD4 or CD8 phenotype of responding clones. TCRdb cleaned the public reads at Q25 with fastp, built clones with MiXCR and kept in-frame beta chains. Identical CDR3 proteins give one entry, which carries the most common genes and DNA. The V and J calls reflect TCRdb's pipeline rather than the authors' work. This sample comprises about 130,000 distinct CDR3 sequences, roughly 15% of them detected only once. In total, the top ten clones hold approximately 15% of the sample.

From V the trimming removes 7 bases and from J it removes 1 base, while the gene matches leave 7 bases of the junction unaccounted for. The CDR3, cysteine through phenylalanine, is 15 amino acids long. This entry keeps only the CDR3 DNA: 45 bases, framed from base 1. Overall study outcomes, separate from this receptor: Contracting CD4+ clones were found mainly in CM and EM memory subsets, while CD8+ clones were enriched in EMRA. Only a couple of mild cases were covered by the study, and larger cohorts that include severe cases with pre-infection samples were considered necessary. The detection of some responding clones in pre-infection memory suggests that pre-existing cross-reactive memory T cells joined the SARS-CoV-2 response. From day 15 to 85, contracting clones showed balanced CD4/CD8 phenotypes, whereas a second wave of clones that expanded from day 15 to 37 leaned towards CD4+. SARS-CoV-2 specificity was not confirmed for the second-wave clones peaking on day 37.

The receptor was derived from an adult woman who had mild COVID-19 (a few samples of this study predate the infection). The sample titles of this study are shuffled in the database, so cell type and time point are left out; the donor was told from shared clones. Specimen: PBMCs or a T cell subset sorted from them (not recorded which). The V and J segments used are TRBV12-3 or TRBV12-4 and TRBJ2-3; the central 8 bases match TRBD2. The CDR3 protein: CASKHSGEGTDTQYF. DNA sequence: TGTGCCAGCAAACATAGCGGGGAGGGCACAGATACGCAGTATTTT.